The 4 T cell receptor beta chains below were found in one sample sequenced in a study of T cell repertoires in cytomegalovirus infection. TCRdb analysed the reads with MiXCR anew, one entry per CDR3 protein. The sample carries more than 75,000 distinct CDR3 sequences, more than 3.5% recorded once. The source material was PBMCs. The receptors shown here come from a human donor in good health (CMV status not recorded). Some clones in this sample may be carry-over from other donors' samples.

The sample holds many counts of this clonotype. The chain uses TRBV29-1 and TRBJ2-3, with D unclear. Trimming took 4 bases from V and 3 from J, leaving 11 bases between them. Per the germline V gene, CDR1 is SQVTM and CDR2 is ANQGSEA. The CDR3 runs to 13 residues. The CDR3 protein is CSVVRPQTDTQYF. CDR3 in DNA: TGCAGCGTTGTACGACCTCAAACAGATACGCAGTATTTT.

This clonotype showed up many times. The V and J genes are TRBV7-6 and TRBJ1-6; the match to TRBD1 covers 10 bases. V dropped 1 base and J dropped 13; count of bases not matched to a gene: 10. Germline CDR1 and CDR2: SGHVS and FNYEAQ. This CDR3 contains 16 residues. CDR3 nucleotide sequence: TGTGCCAGCAGCTTAGGCCTCGGACAGGGGGAAGGGCCCCTCCACTTT. The encoded protein is CASSLGLGQGEGPLHF.

This clonotype was seen at least ten times. J is TRBJ1-1 and V is TRBV4-3, with D unclear. Germline V gene data show CDR1 as LGHNA and CDR2 as YSLEER. Trimming cost V 5 bases and J 2 bases, with 15 bases left between them. The CDR3 totals 15 residues. CDR3 in amino acids: CASSSALGPNTEAFF. The DNA of the CDR3 is TGCGCCAGCAGCTCAGCTTTAGGGCCCAACACTGAAGCTTTCTTT.

This clonotype was observed at least ten times. The rearrangement uses TRBV25-1 and TRBJ2-3; D may be TRBD1 (6 bases). The V gene lost 1 base and the J gene lost 4 bases, with 21 bases spanning the gap. The germline V gene has CDR1 MGHDK and CDR2 SYGVNS. This CDR3 is built from 18 residues. CDR3 in DNA: TGTGCCAGCAGTGAATCCAAGGATACCCGACAGGTCCCAGATACGCAGTATTTT. The encoded protein is CASSESKDTRQVPDTQYF.